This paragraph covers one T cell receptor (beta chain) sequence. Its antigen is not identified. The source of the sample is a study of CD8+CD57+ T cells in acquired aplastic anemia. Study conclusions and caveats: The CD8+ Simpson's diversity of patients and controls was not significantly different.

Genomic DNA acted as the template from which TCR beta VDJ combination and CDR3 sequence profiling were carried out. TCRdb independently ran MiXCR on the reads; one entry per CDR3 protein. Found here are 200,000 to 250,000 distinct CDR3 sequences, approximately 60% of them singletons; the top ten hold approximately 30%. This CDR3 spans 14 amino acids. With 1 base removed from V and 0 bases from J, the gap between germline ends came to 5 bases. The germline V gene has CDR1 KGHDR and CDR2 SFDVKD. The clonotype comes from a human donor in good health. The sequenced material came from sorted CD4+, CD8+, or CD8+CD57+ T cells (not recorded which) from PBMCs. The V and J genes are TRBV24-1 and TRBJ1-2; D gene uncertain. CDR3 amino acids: CATSDFGSNYGYTF. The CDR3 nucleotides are TGTGCCACCAGTGATTTCGGCTCTAACTATGGCTACACCTTC.